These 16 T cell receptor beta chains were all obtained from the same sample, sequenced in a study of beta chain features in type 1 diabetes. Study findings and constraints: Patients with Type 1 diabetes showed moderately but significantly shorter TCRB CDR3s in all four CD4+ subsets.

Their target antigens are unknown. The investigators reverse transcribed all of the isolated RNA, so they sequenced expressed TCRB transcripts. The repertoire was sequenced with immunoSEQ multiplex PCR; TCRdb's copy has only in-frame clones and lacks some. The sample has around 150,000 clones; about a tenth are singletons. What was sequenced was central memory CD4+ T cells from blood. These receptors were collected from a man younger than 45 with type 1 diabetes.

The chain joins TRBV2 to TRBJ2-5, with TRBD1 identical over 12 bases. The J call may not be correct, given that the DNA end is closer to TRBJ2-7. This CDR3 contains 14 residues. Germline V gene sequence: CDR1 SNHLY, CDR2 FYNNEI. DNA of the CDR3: TGTGCCAGCAGGGGACAGGGGGCAGGAGCCGAGCAGTACTTC. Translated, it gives CASRGQGAGAEQYF.

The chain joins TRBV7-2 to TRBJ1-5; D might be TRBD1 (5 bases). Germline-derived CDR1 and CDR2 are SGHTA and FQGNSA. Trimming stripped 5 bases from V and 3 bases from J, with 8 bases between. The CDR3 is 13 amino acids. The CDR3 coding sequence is TGTGCCAGCAGCATAGGACACAATCAGCCCCAGCATTTT. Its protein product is CASSIGHNQPQHF.

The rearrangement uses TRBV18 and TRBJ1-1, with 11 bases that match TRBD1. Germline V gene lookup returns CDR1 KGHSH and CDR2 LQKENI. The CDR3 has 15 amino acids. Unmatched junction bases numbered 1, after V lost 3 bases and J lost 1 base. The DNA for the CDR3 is TGTGCCAGCTCACCCGGGACAGGGGGGAACACTGAAGCTTTCTTT. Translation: CASSPGTGGNTEAFF.

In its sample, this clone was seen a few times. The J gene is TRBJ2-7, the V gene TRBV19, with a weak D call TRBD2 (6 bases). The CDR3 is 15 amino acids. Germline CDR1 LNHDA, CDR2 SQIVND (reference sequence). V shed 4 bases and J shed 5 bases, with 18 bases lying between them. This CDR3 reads CASSKGYGRSHEQYF. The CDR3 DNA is TGTGCCAGTAGTAAAGGATACGGGAGATCCCACGAGCAGTACTTC. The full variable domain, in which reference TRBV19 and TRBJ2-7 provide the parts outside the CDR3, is DGGITQSPKYLFRKEGQNVTLSCEQNLNHDAMYWYRQDPGQGLRLIYYSQIVNDFQKGDIAEGYSVSREKKESFPLTVTSAQKNPTAFYLCASSKGYGRSHEQYFGPGTRLTVT.

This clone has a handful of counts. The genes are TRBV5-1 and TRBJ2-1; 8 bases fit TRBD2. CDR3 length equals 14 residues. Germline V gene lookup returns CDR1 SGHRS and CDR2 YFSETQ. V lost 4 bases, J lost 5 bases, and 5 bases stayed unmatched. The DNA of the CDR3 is TGCGCCAGCAGCATAGCGGGATTTGACAATGAGCAGTTCTTC. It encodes CASSIAGFDNEQFF.

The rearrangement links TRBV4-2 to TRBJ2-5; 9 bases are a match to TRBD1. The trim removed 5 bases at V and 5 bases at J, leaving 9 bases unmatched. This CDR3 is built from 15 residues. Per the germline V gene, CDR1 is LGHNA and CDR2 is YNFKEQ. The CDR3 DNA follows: TGTGCCAGCAGCTCACCGGGACAGGGAGGGGAGACCCAGTACTTC. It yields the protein CASSSPGQGGETQYF.

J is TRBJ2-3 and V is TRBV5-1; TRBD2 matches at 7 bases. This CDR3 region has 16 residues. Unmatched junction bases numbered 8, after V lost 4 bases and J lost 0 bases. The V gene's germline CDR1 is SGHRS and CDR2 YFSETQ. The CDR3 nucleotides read TGCGCCAGCAGCCGGTACACTAGCGCGAGCACAGATACGCAGTATTTT. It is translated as CASSRYTSASTDTQYF.

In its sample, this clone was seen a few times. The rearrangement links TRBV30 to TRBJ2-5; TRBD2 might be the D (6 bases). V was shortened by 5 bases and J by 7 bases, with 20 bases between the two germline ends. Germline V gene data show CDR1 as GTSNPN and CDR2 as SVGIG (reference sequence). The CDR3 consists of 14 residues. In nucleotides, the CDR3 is TGTGCCTGGGTACCCCCCCCGGGAGAGGGGACCCAGTACTTC. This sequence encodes CAWVPPPGEGTQYF.

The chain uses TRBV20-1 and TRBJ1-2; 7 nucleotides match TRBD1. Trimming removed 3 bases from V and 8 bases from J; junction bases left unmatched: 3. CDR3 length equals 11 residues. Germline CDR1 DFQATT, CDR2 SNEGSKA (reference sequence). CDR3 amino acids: CSASQGDGYTF. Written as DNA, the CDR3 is TGCAGTGCTAGCCAGGGGGACGGCTACACCTTC.

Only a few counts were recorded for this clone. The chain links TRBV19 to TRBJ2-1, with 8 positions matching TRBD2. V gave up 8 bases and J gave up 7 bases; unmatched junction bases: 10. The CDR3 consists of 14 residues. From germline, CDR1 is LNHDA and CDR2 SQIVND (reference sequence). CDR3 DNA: TGTGCCAGTTCTCGGGGGGGTTCGGCAAATGAGCAGTTCTTC. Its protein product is CASSRGGSANEQFF.

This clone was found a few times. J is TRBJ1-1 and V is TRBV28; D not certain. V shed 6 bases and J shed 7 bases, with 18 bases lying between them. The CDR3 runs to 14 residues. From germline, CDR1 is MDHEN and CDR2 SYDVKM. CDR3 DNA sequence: TGTGCCAGCAGCCCCCGTCCCTTACGGGATGAAGCTTTCTTT. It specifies CASSPRPLRDEAFF.

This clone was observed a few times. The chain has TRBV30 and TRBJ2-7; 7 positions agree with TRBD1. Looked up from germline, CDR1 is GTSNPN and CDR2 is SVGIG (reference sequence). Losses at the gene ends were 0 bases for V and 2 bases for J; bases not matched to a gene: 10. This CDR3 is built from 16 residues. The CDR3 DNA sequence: TGTGCCTGGAGTGTAAGAAGGGGACAGCCGACCTACGAGCAGTACTTC. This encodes CAWSVRRGQPTYEQYF.

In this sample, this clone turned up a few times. The CDR3 DNA sequence: TGTGCCAGCAGCCCTCGGTTAGCGGGCTCCTACGAGCAGTACTTC. Translated: CASSPRLAGSYEQYF. The chain recombines TRBV7-2 with TRBJ2-7; TRBD2 matches at 7 bases. Germline V CDR1 and CDR2: SGHTA, FQGNSA. V shed 5 bases, J shed 0 bases, and the junction held 7 bases outside the gene matches. There are 15 residues in the CDR3.

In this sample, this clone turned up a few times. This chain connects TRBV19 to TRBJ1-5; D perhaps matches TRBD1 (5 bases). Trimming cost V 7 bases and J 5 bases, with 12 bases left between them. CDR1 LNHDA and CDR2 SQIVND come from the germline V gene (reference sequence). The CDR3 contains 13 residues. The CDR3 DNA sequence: TGTGCCAGTATGCAGGGTCCCTATCAGCCCCAGCATTTT. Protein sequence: CASMQGPYQPQHF.

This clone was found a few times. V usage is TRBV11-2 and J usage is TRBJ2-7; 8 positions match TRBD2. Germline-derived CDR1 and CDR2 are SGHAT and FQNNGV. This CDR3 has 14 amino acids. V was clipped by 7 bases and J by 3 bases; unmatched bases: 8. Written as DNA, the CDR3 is TGTGCCAGCACCAGCGGGAGAGGAGGCTACGAGCAGTACTTC. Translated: CASTSGRGGYEQYF.

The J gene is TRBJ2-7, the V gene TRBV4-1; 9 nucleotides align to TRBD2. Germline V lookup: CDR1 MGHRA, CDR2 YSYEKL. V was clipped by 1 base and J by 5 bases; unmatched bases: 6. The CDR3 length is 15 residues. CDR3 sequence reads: CASSQGTGTSNEQYF. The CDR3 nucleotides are TGCGCCAGCAGCCAAGGGACCGGGACTAGCAACGAGCAGTACTTC.